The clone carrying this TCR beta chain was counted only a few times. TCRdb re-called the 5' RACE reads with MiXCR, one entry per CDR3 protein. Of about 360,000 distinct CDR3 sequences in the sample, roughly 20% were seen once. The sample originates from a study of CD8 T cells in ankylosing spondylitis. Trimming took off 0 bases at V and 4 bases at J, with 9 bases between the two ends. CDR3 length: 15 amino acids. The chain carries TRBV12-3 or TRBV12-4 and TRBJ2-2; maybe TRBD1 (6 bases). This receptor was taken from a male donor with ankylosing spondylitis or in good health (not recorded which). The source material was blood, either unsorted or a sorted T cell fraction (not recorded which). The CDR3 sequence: CASSLAPQGTGELFF. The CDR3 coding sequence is TGTGCCAGCAGTTTAGCGCCACAGGGCACCGGGGAGCTGTTTTTT.